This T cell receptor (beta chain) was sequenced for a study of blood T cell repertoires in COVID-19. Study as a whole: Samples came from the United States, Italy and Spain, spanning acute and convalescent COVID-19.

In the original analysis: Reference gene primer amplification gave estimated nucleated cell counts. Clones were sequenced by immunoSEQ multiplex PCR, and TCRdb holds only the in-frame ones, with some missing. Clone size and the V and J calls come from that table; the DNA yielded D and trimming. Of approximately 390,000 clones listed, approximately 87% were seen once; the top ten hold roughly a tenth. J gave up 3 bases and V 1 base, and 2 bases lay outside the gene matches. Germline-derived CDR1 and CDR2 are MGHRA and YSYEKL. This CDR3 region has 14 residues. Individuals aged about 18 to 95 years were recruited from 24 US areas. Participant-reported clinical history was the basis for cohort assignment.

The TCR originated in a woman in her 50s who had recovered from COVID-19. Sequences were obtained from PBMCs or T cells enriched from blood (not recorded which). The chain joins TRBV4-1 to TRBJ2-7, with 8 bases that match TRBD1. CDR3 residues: CASSQVQGDYEQYF. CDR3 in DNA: TGCGCCAGCAGCCAAGTACAGGGGGACTACGAGCAGTACTTC.